The subject of this entry is one T cell receptor (beta chain). Its antigen is still unknown. This sample is part of a study of T cell repertoires in cytomegalovirus infection. Turning to the study itself: HLA-B-restricted CMV epitopes that are well studied were used alongside recently identified HLA-C-restricted ones. Indications came from public TCR beta signatures; they pointed to CMV infection and to a matching HLA type. Regarding the study as a whole: Identification of carriers of CMV plus the relevant HLA was achieved through cumulative public TCR beta family frequency. HLA-C-restricted, CMV-specific TCR beta clonotypes were dominant ex vivo.

TCRdb independently ran MiXCR on the reads; one entry per CDR3 protein. Of some 940,000 distinct CDR3 sequences in the sample, about 33% were seen once. Trimming shortened V by 6 bases and J by 2 bases, and 17 bases separated the two germline ends. Germline-derived CDR1 and CDR2 are SGHAT and FQNNGV. The CDR3 contains 16 residues. The genes are TRBV11-2 and TRBJ2-1; maybe TRBD2 (6 bases). Sequencing was performed on cultured CD8+ T cells from PBMCs, taken from culture after CMV antigen stimulation. The TCR comes from a human donor in good health (CMV status not recorded). Some clones in this sample may be carry-over from other donors' samples. The CDR3 loop reads CASSPNPGETYNEQFF. As DNA, the CDR3 is TGTGCCAGCAGTCCGAATCCGGGGGAAACCTACAATGAGCAGTTCTTC.